A single sample gave rise to the 21 T cell receptor beta chains below, sequenced in a study of PD-L1 blockade in urothelial cancer. Time point in this sample: pretreatment peripheral blood. Generated by immunoSEQ multiplex PCR, the TCRdb table keeps only in-frame clones and is missing some. The sample includes 56,000 or so clones, about 85% of them seen just once. This specimen was PBMCs, taken around atezolizumab (anti-PD-L1) treatment. The receptors stem from a man between 65 and 80 years old with urothelial cancer.

The V and J genes are TRBV11-3 and TRBJ1-2; D unresolved. V was trimmed by 0 bases and J by 8 bases, leaving 22 bases between them. This CDR3 is built from 17 residues. From germline, CDR1 is SGHNT and CDR2 YENEEA. CDR3 loop: CASSLDPSIVGLWGYTF. The CDR3 coding sequence is TGTGCCAGCAGCTTAGATCCGAGTATCGTCGGGTTGTGGGGCTACACCTTC.

This sequence joins TRBV10-1 and TRBJ1-1; D remains ambiguous. The germline gives CDR1 WNHNN, CDR2 SYGVQD (reference sequence). This CDR3 has 15 residues. V lost 2 bases to trimming and J lost 3 bases, with 13 bases between them. The CDR3 bases are TGCGCCAGCAGTGAGGGGTGGTTAGGAGACACTGAAGCTTTCTTT. Protein sequence: CASSEGWLGDTEAFF.

The chain has TRBV4-1 and TRBJ1-1; 9 bases align to TRBD1. V trimming: 0 bases; J trimming: 1 base; junction bases outside the gene matches: 9. The germline CDR1 and CDR2 sequences are MGHRA and YSYEKL. CDR3 size: 18 residues. The CDR3 is CASSQDPQQGARNTEAFF. Here the CDR3 DNA reads TGCGCCAGCAGCCAAGACCCCCAACAGGGGGCTAGGAACACTGAAGCTTTCTTT.

The chain joins TRBV6-1 to TRBJ2-1, with 10 bases matching TRBD2. With V trimmed by 3 bases and J by 6 bases, 5 bases remained unmatched. Looked up from germline, CDR1 is MNHNS and CDR2 is SASEGT. The CDR3 sequence is 15 residues long. CDR3 sequence (DNA): TGTGCCAGCAGTGACCTAGCGGGAGTGACCAATGAGCAGTTCTTC. Translation gives CASSDLAGVTNEQFF.

The V and J genes are TRBV29-1 and TRBJ2-6; 8 nucleotides align to TRBD1. CDR1 and CDR2 from the germline V gene are SQVTM and ANQGSEA. V lost 7 bases, J lost 2 bases, and 10 bases stayed unmatched. The CDR3 has 16 residues. CDR3 residues: CSALGTGLTGANVLTF. CDR3 DNA: TGCAGCGCCCTCGGGACAGGTTTAACTGGGGCCAACGTCCTGACTTTC. Full variable domain (outside the CDR3, taken from reference TRBV29-1 and TRBJ2-6): SAVISQKPSRDICQRGTSLTIQCQVDSQVTMMFWYRQQPGQSLTLIATANQGSEATYESGFVIDKFPISRPNLTFSTLTVSNMSPEDSSIYLCSALGTGLTGANVLTFGAGSRLTVL.

The chain links TRBV5-4 to TRBJ1-2; 8 bases are shared with TRBD1. CDR1 is SGHNT and CDR2 is YYREEE in the germline V gene (reference sequence). There are 14 residues in the CDR3. Losses at the gene ends were 3 bases for V and 7 bases for J; bases not matched to a gene: 8. CDR3 sequence: CASSSETGATGYTF. CDR3 DNA sequence: TGTGCCAGCAGCTCCGAGACAGGGGCCACTGGCTACACCTTC.

This chain connects TRBV7-9 to TRBJ2-1, with a tentative D call TRBD1 (6 bases). Germline V CDR1 and CDR2: SEHNR, FQNEAQ (reference sequence). The length of the CDR3 is 15 residues. V was clipped by 5 bases and J by 5 bases, with 16 bases between them. The CDR3 nucleotides are TGTGCCAGCAGCCTTGGAAGGACAGCCGACAATGAGCAGTTCTTC. This encodes CASSLGRTADNEQFF.

The V gene is TRBV5-1, the J gene TRBJ2-7; TRBD1 matches at 7 bases. The germline V gene encodes CDR1 SGHRS and CDR2 YFSETQ. V shed 0 bases, J shed 1 base, and the junction held 4 bases outside the gene matches. The CDR3 is 15 amino acids. The CDR3 protein is CASSLDRGSSYEQYF. CDR3 in DNA: TGCGCCAGCAGCTTGGACAGGGGCTCTTCCTACGAGCAGTACTTC.

The CDR3, as DNA: TGTGCCAGTAGTATGGGGGAGGGGTCACAAGAGACCCAGTACTTC. It encodes CASSMGEGSQETQYF. The chain recombines TRBV19 with TRBJ2-5; 7 nucleotides align to TRBD2. From germline, CDR1 is LNHDA and CDR2 SQIVND (reference sequence). V shed 3 bases and J 2 bases; nucleotides not matched to a gene: 6. The CDR3 totals 15 residues.

This sequence joins TRBV11-1 and TRBJ2-7, with D perhaps TRBD1 (6 bases). The V end lost 5 bases, the J end lost 5 bases, and 16 bases lay between the germline ends. The CDR3 is 14 residues long. The germline gives CDR1 SGHAT, CDR2 FQDESV (reference sequence). Here the CDR3 DNA reads TGTGCCAGCAGCACCACAGGGAATCGTCACGAGCAGTACTTC. This sequence encodes CASSTTGNRHEQYF.

This clone was picked up a small number of times. This sample also contains other DNA sequences that code for the same CDR3. The rearrangement uses TRBV18 and TRBJ1-3, with 10 bases matching TRBD1. Trimming removed 3 bases from V and 5 bases from J; junction bases left unmatched: 1. The V gene's germline CDR1 is KGHSH and CDR2 LQKENI. CDR3 length: 14 amino acids. CDR3 coding DNA: TGTGCCAGCTCACCGGGACAGGGGAGAAACACCATATATTTT. Residues: CASSPGQGRNTIYF.

The chain is built from TRBV4-2 and TRBJ2-7; TRBD1 agrees at 7 bases. The ends lost 5 bases at V and 0 bases at J; junction bases unmatched: 4. Germline CDR1 and CDR2: LGHNA and YNFKEQ. The CDR3 covers 14 residues. The CDR3 DNA follows: TGTGCCAGCAGCAGAGGGGGCAACTCCTACGAGCAGTACTTC. Its protein product is CASSRGGNSYEQYF.

This chain connects TRBV2 to TRBJ1-5; D not resolved. Trimming cost V 4 bases and J 2 bases, with 12 bases left between them. This CDR3 contains 15 residues. Germline CDR1 is SNHLY and CDR2 is FYNNEI. In nucleotides, the CDR3 is TGTGCCAGCAGTGTGACGAGGGATCGCAATCAGCCCCAGCATTTT. Protein sequence: CASSVTRDRNQPQHF.

This clone has just a few counts. This chain links TRBV6-1 with TRBJ1-5, with D unclear. The CDR3 length is 13 residues. V was clipped by 6 bases and J by 0 bases, with 6 bases between them. The germline V gene has CDR1 MNHNS and CDR2 SASEGT. CDR3 coding DNA: TGTGCCAGCAGCCTAGATAGCAATCAGCCCCAGCATTTT. This translates into CASSLDSNQPQHF.

This clone was observed once. The chain has TRBV2 and TRBJ2-5, with D possibly TRBD2 on 6 matching bases. Germline CDR1 and CDR2: SNHLY and FYNNEI. V was shortened by 8 bases and J by 1 base, with 11 bases between the two germline ends. The CDR3 has 13 residues. CDR3 loop: CASLRDFQETQYF. The CDR3 DNA follows: TGTGCCAGCCTCCGGGACTTCCAAGAGACCCAGTACTTC. The full variable domain, with the rest looked up from reference TRBV2 and TRBJ2-5, is EPEVTQTPSHQVTQMGQEVILRCVPISNHLYFYWYRQILGQKVEFLVSFYNNEISEKSEIFDDQFSVERPDGSNFTLKIRSTKLEDSAMYFCASLRDFQETQYFGPGTRLLVL.

The rearrangement joins TRBV27 to TRBJ2-7; TRBD1 is a possible D gene (6 bases). The V and J ends lost 0 bases and 2 bases respectively, with 20 bases between them. The CDR3 sequence is 18 residues long. Looked up from germline, CDR1 is MNHEY and CDR2 is SMNVEV (reference sequence). CDR3 coding DNA: TGTGCCAGCAGTTTATCGGGGGTTTGGGCAGGGGCTCCCTACGAGCAGTACTTC. It translates to CASSLSGVWAGAPYEQYF.

This clone was seen a few times. The chain links TRBV27 to TRBJ2-7, with 10 nucleotides matching TRBD2. V was pared by 5 bases and J by 3 bases, with 4 bases of the junction left unmatched. The CDR3 spans 14 residues. Looked up from germline, CDR1 is MNHEY and CDR2 is SMNVEV (reference sequence). Here the CDR3 DNA reads TGTGCCAGCAGTCAATGGACTAGCGGCTACGAGCAGTACTTC. Its translation: CASSQWTSGYEQYF.

The chain employs TRBV4-1 and TRBJ2-1, with a tentative D call TRBD2 (5 bases). This CDR3 has 12 residues. V lost 1 base and J 12 bases, leaving 10 bases between the germline ends. Germline lookup yields CDR1 MGHRA and CDR2 YSYEKL. For the CDR3, the DNA is TGCGCCAGCAGCCAAGCCGCGGGCCCGCAGTTCTTC. This encodes CASSQAAGPQFF.

This clone turned up a few times. The chain recombines TRBV2 with TRBJ1-2; tentatively, D is TRBD1 (6 bases). Trimming removed 6 bases from V and 5 bases from J, with 13 bases in between. This CDR3 is 13 amino acids long. Germline V gene sequence: CDR1 SNHLY, CDR2 FYNNEI. Written as DNA, the CDR3 is TGTGCCAGCAGAGGACAGTCCCCTTATGGCTACACCTTC. This sequence encodes CASRGQSPYGYTF.

The chain links TRBV19 to TRBJ1-2; the D gene is possibly TRBD1 (5 bases). CDR1 LNHDA and CDR2 SQIVND come from the germline V gene (reference sequence). The CDR3 runs 16 residues. V lost 5 bases to trimming and J lost 3 bases, with 19 bases between them. The CDR3 loop is CASSSTLTGAHYGYTF. The CDR3 DNA is TGTGCCAGTAGTTCAACGTTAACAGGAGCCCACTATGGCTACACCTTC.

The gene calls are TRBV7-2 and TRBJ2-7; D ambiguous. Germline V CDR1 and CDR2: SGHTA, FQGNSA. Trimming stripped 10 bases from V and 6 bases from J, with 13 bases between. This CDR3 contains 11 residues. This CDR3 reads CATGGNGEQYF. CDR3 DNA sequence: TGTGCCACCGGCGGCAACGGCGAGCAGTACTTC.